A selection of T cell receptor beta chains follows, all from one sample in a study of low-dose radiotherapy and immunotherapy resistance in tumors. TCRdb used MiXCR to reprocess the reads, holding one entry per CDR3 protein. The sample includes 30,000 to 45,000 distinct CDR3 sequences, less than 25% of them seen just once. The sample here was PBMCs, taken after low-dose radiotherapy plus immunotherapy. These receptors came from a female donor with ovarian cancer. The CDR3 runs from the conserved cysteine through the conserved F or W. Each record gives: CDR3 length, V gene, clone size, CDR3 protein. Not all rows give a size; the values are once, few, many and, for expanded clones, a class.

cdr3_length: 11
v_call: TRBV5-1
clone_size: many
cdr3_aa: CASSNSYEQYF

cdr3_length: 18
v_call: TRBV20-1
clone_size: many
cdr3_aa: CSARDLGGQTSSGNTIYF

cdr3_length: 13
v_call: TRBV5-6
clone_size: few
cdr3_aa: CASSLAARDEQYF

cdr3_length: 16
v_call: TRBV11-2
clone_size: many
cdr3_aa: CASSSFGAVDQETQYF

cdr3_length: 15
v_call: TRBV5-1
clone_size: -
cdr3_aa: CASSFGTVAKNIQYF

cdr3_length: 12
v_call: TRBV10-3
clone_size: -
cdr3_aa: CAISAATDTQYF

cdr3_length: 13
v_call: TRBV6-6
clone_size: -
cdr3_aa: CASGPQDGNTIYF

cdr3_length: 14
v_call: TRBV20-1
clone_size: many
cdr3_aa: CSARERATSYEQYF

cdr3_length: 15
v_call: TRBV5-1
clone_size: -
cdr3_aa: CASSLPRGSGTEAFF

cdr3_length: 16
v_call: TRBV5-1
clone_size: medium-sized
cdr3_aa: CASSGLSGGPGDTQYF

cdr3_length: 14
v_call: TRBV7-3
clone_size: many
cdr3_aa: CASSLSGAYNEQFF

cdr3_length: 14
v_call: TRBV3-1
clone_size: many
cdr3_aa: CASCGSSMNTEAFF

cdr3_length: 15
v_call: TRBV7-8
clone_size: many
cdr3_aa: CASSLGGQSNQPQHF

cdr3_length: 11
v_call: TRBV5-1
clone_size: many
cdr3_aa: CASSVTDTQYF

cdr3_length: 15
v_call: TRBV10-3
clone_size: many
cdr3_aa: CAISGVRSSYNEQFF

cdr3_length: 14
v_call: TRBV12-3/TRBV12-4
clone_size: many
cdr3_aa: CASSSGGQGGGQYF

cdr3_length: 14
v_call: TRBV6-5
clone_size: many
cdr3_aa: CASSHRGYTDTQYF